This TCR beta chain stems from a study of T cells after somatic rescue of genetic block. Repertoires were generated with immunoSEQ multiplex PCR, while TCRdb's copy carries only in-frame clones and drops some. The sample has about 70,000 clones, about 90% seen once. Per germline, CDR1 MDHEN and CDR2 SYDVKM. The CDR3 has 17 residues. V was pared by 3 bases and J by 4 bases, with 13 bases of the junction left unmatched. The sample taken for sequencing was peripheral blood mononuclear cells (PBMCs). The receptor's source is a man in his forties or fifties. The chain couples TRBV28 to TRBJ2-7; the match to TRBD1 covers 9 bases. The DNA for the CDR3 is TGTGCCAGCAGTTTGATACTTTTTAGGACAGGGGCTTACGAGCAGTACTTC. This translates into CASSLILFRTGAYEQYF.